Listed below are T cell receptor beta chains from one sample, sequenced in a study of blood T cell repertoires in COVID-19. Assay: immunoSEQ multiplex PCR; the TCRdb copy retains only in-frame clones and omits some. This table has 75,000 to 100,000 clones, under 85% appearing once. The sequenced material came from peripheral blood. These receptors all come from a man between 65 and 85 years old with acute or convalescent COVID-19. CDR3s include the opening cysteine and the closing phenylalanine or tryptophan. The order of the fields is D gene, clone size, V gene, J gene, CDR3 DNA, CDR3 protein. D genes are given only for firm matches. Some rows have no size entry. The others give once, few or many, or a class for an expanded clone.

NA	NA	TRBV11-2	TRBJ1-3	TGTGCCAGCAGCCAGGTCCACTCTGGAAACACCATATATTTT	CASSQVHSGNTIYF
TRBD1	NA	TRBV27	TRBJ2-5	TGTGCCAGCAGTCCGAAATACAGGGGGCTTCAAGAGACCCAGTACTTC	CASSPKYRGLQETQYF
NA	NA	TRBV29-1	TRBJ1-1	TGCAGCGTTAAAACTGTCGCTGAAGCTTTCTTT	CSVKTVAEAFF
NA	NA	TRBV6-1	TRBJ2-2	TGTGCCAGCAGTGAAGCGTTGTCGGTAGCGGACACCGGGGAGCTGTTTTTT	CASSEALSVADTGELFF
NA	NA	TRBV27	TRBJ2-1	TGTGCCAGCGGACAAGCGGGTCCACGGCCTGAGCAGTTCTTC	CASGQAGPRPEQFF
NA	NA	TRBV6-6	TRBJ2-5	TGTGCCAGCAGTTCCCCTCGCGGGCCGGAGACCCAGTACTTC	CASSSPRGPETQYF
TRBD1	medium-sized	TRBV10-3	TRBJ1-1	TGTGCCATCAGTGAGTCTCCCGGGACAGCGAACACTGAAGCTTTCTTT	CAISESPGTANTEAFF
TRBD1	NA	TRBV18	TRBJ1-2	TGTGCCAGCTCACCAGGAACAGGGGCCGTGGTTTATGGCTACACCTTC	CASSPGTGAVVYGYTF
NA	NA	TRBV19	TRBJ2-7	TGTGCCAGTAGTATAGGAGCGACAGGGACTTCCTACGAGCAGTACTTC	CASSIGATGTSYEQYF
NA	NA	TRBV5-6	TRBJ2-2	TGTGCCAGCAGCTTGGGGCCGGAGCTGTTTTTT	CASSLGPELFF
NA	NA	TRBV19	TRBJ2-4	TGTGCCAGTAGTATTGACGGCAGGATGAACATTCAGTACTTC	CASSIDGRMNIQYF
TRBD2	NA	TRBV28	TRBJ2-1	TGTGCCAGCAGTTTAGTTGCGGGAGGGCCGTACAATGAGCAGTTCTTC	CASSLVAGGPYNEQFF
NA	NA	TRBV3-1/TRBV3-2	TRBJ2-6	TGTGCCAGCAGCCAAGCCCGACATATTTCCAACGTCCTGACTTTC	CASSQARHISNVLTF
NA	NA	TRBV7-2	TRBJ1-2	TGTGCCAGCAGCTTAGGTAGAGCCGGGGGCTACACCTTC	CASSLGRAGGYTF
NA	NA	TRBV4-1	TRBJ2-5	TGCGCCAGCAGCCAAGCCCCCCGGGGTCTGAAGACCCAGTACTTC	CASSQAPRGLKTQYF
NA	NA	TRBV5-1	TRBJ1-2	TGCGCCAGCAGTGGGCAAGGGGTAACCTATGGCTACACCTTC	CASSGQGVTYGYTF
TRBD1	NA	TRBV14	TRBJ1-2	TGTGCCAGCAGCCAACTACAGGGGAATGGCTACACCTTC	CASSQLQGNGYTF
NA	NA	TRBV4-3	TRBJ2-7	TGCGCCAGCAGCCAAGATGGACAATTGGGGCGTTACGAGCAGTACTTC	CASSQDGQLGRYEQYF
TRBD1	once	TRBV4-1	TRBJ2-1	TGCGCCAGCGGAAGACAGGGGGCGGATGAGCAGTTCTTC	CASGRQGADEQFF
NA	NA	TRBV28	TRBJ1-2	TGTGCCAGCAGTATTCCCCTCGGGGGGTGGGGTGGCTACACCTTC	CASSIPLGGWGGYTF
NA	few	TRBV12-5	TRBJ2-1	TGTGCTCACCGGTCTGAGCAGTTCTTC	CAHRSEQFF
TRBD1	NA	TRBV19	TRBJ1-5	TGTGCCAGTAGTACCGGGACAGGTTATAGCAATCAGCCCCAGCATTTT	CASSTGTGYSNQPQHF
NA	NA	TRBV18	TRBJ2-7	TGTGCCAGCTCACCAAGATTACAGGCCACCTACGAGCAGTACTTC	CASSPRLQATYEQYF
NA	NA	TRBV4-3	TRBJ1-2	TGCGCCAGCAGCCAAGGGGGGGGCGCGTCAGATGGCTACACCTTC	CASSQGGGASDGYTF
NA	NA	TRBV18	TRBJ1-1	TGTGCCAGCTTCCCAGACAGGAACACTGAAGCTTTCTTT	CASFPDRNTEAFF
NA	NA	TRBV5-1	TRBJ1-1	TGCGCCAGCAGCTTAGGCCCCCAGGGCATGAACACTGAAGCTTTCTTT	CASSLGPQGMNTEAFF
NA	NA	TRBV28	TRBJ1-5	TGTGCCAGCAGTACCCATCTTGGGGCTGGTGGTCAGCCCCAGCATTTT	CASSTHLGAGGQPQHF
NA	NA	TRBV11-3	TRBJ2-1	TGTGCCAGCAGCGGACAGTACAATGAGCAGTTCTTC	CASSGQYNEQFF
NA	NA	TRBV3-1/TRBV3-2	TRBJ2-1	TGTGCCAGCAGCCGAGCGTCGGGGAACTACAATGAGCAGTTCTTC	CASSRASGNYNEQFF
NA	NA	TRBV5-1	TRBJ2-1	TGCGCCAGCAGCTTGCCCGGGAGAGCCTACAATGAGCAGTTCTTC	CASSLPGRAYNEQFF
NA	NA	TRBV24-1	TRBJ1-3	TGTGCCACCAGTGACCCGTCGTCCTCTGGAAACACCATATATTTT	CATSDPSSSGNTIYF